Sequencing of this T cell receptor (beta chain) was carried out in a study of PD-L1 blockade in urothelial cancer. Study information: Before enrollment, 0 to 3 chemotherapy regimens had been given to patients.

The J segment lost 1 base and the V segment lost 2 bases, leaving 4 bases of the junction unmatched. The germline V gene has CDR1 SGHNT and CDR2 YYREEE (reference sequence). There are 15 residues in the CDR3. Synthetic analogs of TCR templates were spiked into every PCR. Libraries were prepared by immunoSEQ multiplex PCR; TCRdb keeps only in-frame clonotypes and omits some of them. The table includes about 88,000 clones, 90% detected once. Sample: PBMCs, taken around atezolizumab (anti-PD-L1) treatment. The origin of this receptor is a man aged 60-69 years with urothelial cancer. The chain links TRBV5-4 to TRBJ2-3, with TRBD1 identical over 7 bases. The CDR3, as DNA: TGTGCCAGCAGCTTCCCAGGGGGAGGCACAGATACGCAGTATTTT. This encodes CASSFPGGGTDTQYF.